Following are 32 T cell receptor beta chains from one sample sequenced in a study of blood T cell repertoires in COVID-19. Profiled with immunoSEQ multiplex PCR; TCRdb holds only in-frame clones, not every one. Of roughly 100,000 clones in the sample, 84% were seen once. The sample comprised peripheral blood. The receptors stem from a human donor in a cohort sampled during active COVID-19.

This chain uses TRBV7-2 with TRBJ2-3, with 13 bases matching TRBD2. V gave up 8 bases and J gave up 4 bases; unmatched junction bases: 6. The germline V gene has CDR1 SGHTA and CDR2 FQGNSA. The CDR3 contains 15 residues. The CDR3 DNA sequence: TGTGCCAGCTGCCGGACTAGCGGGGGTCCAGATACGCAGTATTTT. This gives the protein CASCRTSGGPDTQYF.

This clone was counted a single time. J is TRBJ1-1 and V is TRBV11-3, with a weak D call TRBD1 (5 bases). V dropped 5 bases and J dropped 4 bases, with 17 bases sitting between them. CDR3 length: 15 amino acids. Germline CDR1 is SGHNT and CDR2 is YENEEA. The DNA of the CDR3 is TGTGCCAGCAGCCGGGTGGTGGGGGGTCGCACTGAAGCTTTCTTT. Protein product: CASSRVVGGRTEAFF. The full variable domain, with the rest looked up from reference TRBV11-3 and TRBJ1-1, is EAGVVQSPRYKIIEKKQPVAFWCNPISGHNTLYWYLQNLGQGPELLIRYENEEAVDDSQLPKDRFSAERLKGVDSTLKIQPAELGDSAVYLCASSRVVGGRTEAFFGQGTRLTVV.

A single count supports this clone. The chain uses TRBV11-3 and TRBJ2-7; weak D call: TRBD1 (6 bases). This CDR3 is 20 amino acids long. Trimming cost V 0 bases and J 10 bases, with 34 bases left between them. From germline, CDR1 is SGHNT and CDR2 YENEEA. The CDR3 DNA follows: TGTGCCAGCAGCTTAGATGGTGGGCCAGGGGCCCCGTCAGGAACTGGGGAACAGTACTTC. Its protein is CASSLDGGPGAPSGTGEQYF.

The rearrangement uses TRBV14 and TRBJ1-5, with 7 bases identical to TRBD1. The CDR3 length is 14 residues. Losses at the gene ends were 6 bases for V and 10 bases for J; bases not matched to a gene: 12. Germline V gene lookup returns CDR1 SGHDN and CDR2 FVKESK. The DNA of the CDR3 is TGTGCCAGCAGAACAGGGGATGACAGTAGACCCCAGCATTTT. Its translation is CASRTGDDSRPQHF.

V is TRBV11-1 and J is TRBJ2-5; 7 bases align to TRBD2. Germline CDR1 is SGHAT and CDR2 is FQDESV (reference sequence). The CDR3 runs 15 residues. V dropped 5 bases and J dropped 2; count of bases not matched to a gene: 8. CDR3 coding DNA: TGTGCCAGCAGCCACGTCTGGGGGGGACAAGAGACCCAGTACTTC. Amino acid sequence: CASSHVWGGQETQYF.

The chain joins TRBV23-1 to TRBJ2-7, with 7 bases that match TRBD2. TRBV23-1 is filed as an ORF, its function uncertain. This CDR3 region has 15 residues. V was pared by 3 bases and J by 1 base, with 6 bases of the junction left unmatched. CDR3 DNA sequence: TGCGCCAGCAGTCATAAGAAGGGAGGGTCCTACGAGCAGTACTTC. Translated, it gives CASSHKKGGSYEQYF.

Concerning this clone itself: Other nucleotide sequences in the sample specify the same CDR3. In DNA form, the CDR3 reads TGCGCCAGCAGCTTCCGGCAGGGACAGGGGGGGGCGGGCTACGAGCAGTACTTC. Its protein product is CASSFRQGQGGAGYEQYF. The chain combines TRBV4-3 with TRBJ2-7; 11 positions agree with TRBD1. Trimming at V came to 5 bases and at J to 3 bases, leaving 15 bases not matched to a gene. There are 18 residues in the CDR3. Germline V gene lookup returns CDR1 LGHNA and CDR2 YSLEER.

The V call is TRBV9, the J call TRBJ1-3, with TRBD1 matching 10 bases. After removal of 2 bases from V and 7 bases from J, the junction contained 3 bases not matched to a gene. CDR1 and CDR2 (germline): SGDLS, YYNGEE. The length of the CDR3 is 14 residues. The CDR3 DNA follows: TGTGCCAGCAGCGTCCTGACAGGGGGCAACACCATATATTTT. This sequence encodes CASSVLTGGNTIYF.

The chain links TRBV18 to TRBJ1-2; 7 bases match TRBD1. Per germline, CDR1 KGHSH and CDR2 LQKENI. The V gene end was trimmed by 2 bases and the J gene end by 2 bases; junction bases not matched to a gene: 5. CDR3 length: 15 residues. Here the CDR3 reads CASSPREGANYGYTF. The CDR3 nucleotides read TGTGCCAGCTCACCAAGAGAGGGGGCGAACTATGGCTACACCTTC.

The genes are TRBV19 and TRBJ1-1; the D is unclear. The CDR3 length is 14 residues. Germline-derived CDR1 and CDR2 are LNHDA and SQIVND (reference sequence). V was shortened by 3 bases and J by 1 base, with 9 bases between the two germline ends. CDR3 bases: TGTGCCAGTAGTATGGCAGGAGGGAACACTGAAGCTTTCTTT. This translates into CASSMAGGNTEAFF.

The chain carries TRBV7-9 and TRBJ1-2; weak D call: TRBD1 (6 bases). CDR1 and CDR2 (germline): SEHNR, FQNEAQ (reference sequence). V was trimmed by 5 bases and J by 11 bases, leaving 15 bases between them. CDR3 size: 12 residues. The CDR3 DNA sequence: TGTGCCAGCAGCCAAACCAACAGGGAATACACCTTC. Protein product: CASSQTNREYTF.

The V call is TRBV28, the J call TRBJ2-7; TRBD1 matches at 9 bases. This CDR3 comprises 15 residues. V lost 5 bases to trimming and J lost 7 bases; unmatched junction nucleotides: 12. CDR1 and CDR2 from the germline V gene are MDHEN and SYDVKM. CDR3 coding DNA: TGTGCCAGCAGTACCCCCGGGACAGGGTCGGGGGAGCAGTACTTC. Its protein is CASSTPGTGSGEQYF.

V gene TRBV10-3 combines with J gene TRBJ2-7; 7 nucleotides agree with TRBD2. Germline V gene lookup returns CDR1 ENHRY and CDR2 SYGVKD. There are 15 residues in the CDR3. V was pared by 2 bases and J by 0 bases, with 4 bases of the junction left unmatched. The DNA of the CDR3 is TGTGCCATCAGTGAGGGGGGGGGTCCCTCCTACGAGCAGTACTTC. Translating it yields CAISEGGGPSYEQYF.

This clone was counted a single time. The V call is TRBV7-9, the J call TRBJ1-2; 7 nucleotides match TRBD1. The ends lost 5 bases at V and 4 bases at J; junction bases unmatched: 10. The CDR3 is 15 amino acids. CDR1 and CDR2 from the germline V gene are SEHNR and FQNEAQ (reference sequence). CDR3: CASSPDRALSYGYTF. CDR3 DNA sequence: TGTGCCAGCAGCCCAGACAGGGCGTTGAGCTATGGCTACACCTTC.

This sequence joins TRBV4-2 and TRBJ2-3; 8 positions match TRBD2. The V gene end was trimmed by 4 bases and the J gene end by 0 bases; junction bases not matched to a gene: 9. This CDR3 is built from 17 residues. Germline loops: CDR1 LGHNA, CDR2 YNFKEQ. The CDR3 region has the DNA TGTGCCAGCAGCCGACGACTAGCGAGACCTAGCACAGATACGCAGTATTTT. It translates to CASSRRLARPSTDTQYF.

The chain uses TRBV5-1 and TRBJ1-2, with a tentative D call TRBD1 (6 bases). The V gene's germline CDR1 is SGHRS and CDR2 YFSETQ. Trimming cost V 0 bases and J 5 bases, with 8 bases left between them. The CDR3 is 13 residues long. The CDR3 region has the DNA TGCGCCAGCAGCTTGGGGACAGCTTATGGCTACACCTTC. Amino acids: CASSLGTAYGYTF.

V gene TRBV6-1 combines with J gene TRBJ1-1; D is undetermined. Germline CDR1 MNHNS, CDR2 SASEGT. This CDR3 contains 13 residues. Trimming removed 2 bases from V and 4 bases from J, with 8 bases in between. For the CDR3, the DNA is TGTGCCAGCAGTGAAAGAAGGAGCACTGAAGCTTTCTTT. Protein product: CASSERRSTEAFF.

The V and J genes are TRBV5-1 and TRBJ2-1; perhaps TRBD1 as D (5 bases). This CDR3 is 14 amino acids long. Germline V gives CDR1 SGHRS, CDR2 YFSETQ. Trimming removed 4 bases from V and 1 base from J, with 9 bases in between. The CDR3 DNA sequence: TGCGCCAGCAGCCCGGACAAGTCCTACAATGAGCAGTTCTTC. Encoded protein: CASSPDKSYNEQFF.

This clone has a single count. The V and J genes are TRBV10-3 and TRBJ2-1; a weak D match, TRBD2 (6 bases). The germline V and J ends were trimmed by 6 bases and 4 bases, with 10 bases remaining between them. Germline V gene lookup returns CDR1 ENHRY and CDR2 SYGVKD. The CDR3 loop spans 13 amino acids. This chain's CDR3 is CAISPGGYNEQFF. For the CDR3, the DNA is TGTGCCATCAGCCCCGGAGGGTACAATGAGCAGTTCTTC.

This clone turned up a few times. The rearrangement joins TRBV6-5 to TRBJ1-2; possible D gene TRBD1, 5 bases. Trimming stripped 0 bases from V and 7 bases from J, with 18 bases between. The CDR3 is 16 residues long. The germline gives CDR1 MNHEY, CDR2 SVGAGI. The CDR3 coding sequence is TGTGCCAGCAGTTACTCCGGCGGTAGGGAAAGGGGTGGCTACACCTTC. This codes for CASSYSGGRERGGYTF.

The genes are TRBV5-1 and TRBJ1-4; 12 bases map to TRBD1. The CDR3 sequence is 18 residues long. V lost 4 bases, J lost 4 bases, and 11 bases stayed unmatched. From germline, CDR1 is SGHRS and CDR2 YFSETQ. The CDR3 protein is CASSQTGTGGAGNEKLFF. CDR3 coding DNA: TGCGCCAGCAGCCAAACAGGGACAGGGGGCGCAGGTAATGAAAAACTGTTTTTT.

The J gene is TRBJ2-5, the V gene TRBV5-1, with a possible D match to TRBD1 (5 bases). Germline values: CDR1 SGHRS, CDR2 YFSETQ. The CDR3 has 14 amino acids. With 4 bases removed from V and 0 bases from J, the gap between germline ends came to 10 bases. The CDR3: CASSQAGNQETQYF. The CDR3, as DNA: TGCGCCAGCAGCCAAGCAGGGAACCAAGAGACCCAGTACTTC.

The chain combines TRBV28 with TRBJ1-5, with D unresolved. The CDR3 runs 15 residues. V was shortened by 6 bases and J by 5 bases, with 17 bases between the two germline ends. Looked up from germline, CDR1 is MDHEN and CDR2 is SYDVKM. CDR3 nucleotides: TGTGCCAGCAGCTTAAAGGCGGTACGGGATCAGCCCCAGCATTTT. Translated: CASSLKAVRDQPQHF.

A word on this clone: Germline and junction disagree at one end, which may indicate a read error. The V gene is TRBV5-1, the J gene TRBJ1-2; 7 bases agree with TRBD1. Germline loops: CDR1 SGHRS, CDR2 YFSETQ. This CDR3 spans 12 amino acids. CDR3 amino acids: CASSLTTGVLAF. DNA of the CDR3: TGCGCCAGCAGCTTGACAACAGGGGTGTTGGCCTTC.

V is TRBV5-5 and J is TRBJ1-5, with D possibly being TRBD1 (5 bases). V was clipped by 2 bases and J by 0 bases, with 6 bases between them. CDR3 length: 14 residues. Germline lookup yields CDR1 SGHKS and CDR2 YYEKEE (reference sequence). The CDR3: CASSFGHSNQPQHF. CDR3 DNA: TGTGCCAGCAGCTTCGGACATAGCAATCAGCCCCAGCATTTT. The full variable domain, in which reference TRBV5-5 and TRBJ1-5 provide the parts outside the CDR3, is DAGVTQSPTHLIKTRGQQVTLRCSPISGHKSVSWYQQVLGQGPQFIFQYYEKEERGRGNFPDRFSARQFPNYSSELNVNALLLGDSALYLCASSFGHSNQPQHFGDGTRLSIL.

The V call is TRBV6-6, the J call TRBJ2-2; the D gene is possibly TRBD1 (6 bases). Germline lookup yields CDR1 MNHNY and CDR2 SVGAGI (reference sequence). Trimming shortened V by 2 bases and J by 13 bases, and 14 bases separated the two germline ends. The CDR3 has 13 residues. CDR3 in amino acids: CASSYGLGAALFF. The DNA of the CDR3 is TGTGCCAGCAGTTACGGTCTGGGGGCAGCGCTGTTTTTT.

The rearrangement links TRBV27 to TRBJ1-4; 8 positions match TRBD1. J was trimmed by 7 bases and V by 5 bases; bases with no gene match: 9. The length of the CDR3 is 15 residues. Germline CDR1 is MNHEY and CDR2 is SMNVEV (reference sequence). The CDR3 DNA is TGTGCCAGCAGTCGCCGGACAGGGAAGGGTGAAAAACTGTTTTTT. It encodes CASSRRTGKGEKLFF.

The chain uses TRBV5-1 and TRBJ1-2; 9 bases map to TRBD1. CDR1 is SGHRS, CDR2 YFSETQ, per germline. V trimming: 5 bases; J trimming: 5 bases; junction bases outside the gene matches: 7. The CDR3 consists of 14 residues. The CDR3: CASSHTGGEYGYTF. CDR3 bases: TGCGCCAGCAGTCACACAGGGGGCGAATATGGCTACACCTTC.

J is TRBJ2-3 and V is TRBV7-9, with TRBD1 as a possible D gene (5 bases). V shed 3 bases and J shed 4 bases, with 14 bases lying between them. The germline V gene has CDR1 SEHNR and CDR2 FQNEAQ (reference sequence). CDR3 size: 15 residues. The CDR3 protein is CASSFWQGISDTQYF. The CDR3 DNA reads as TGTGCCAGCAGCTTTTGGCAGGGTATCTCAGATACGCAGTATTTT.

This chain connects TRBV5-1 to TRBJ1-5; D not resolved. Germline CDR1 and CDR2: SGHRS and YFSETQ. This CDR3 is built from 14 residues. V gave up 0 bases and J gave up 7 bases, with 11 bases separating them. The CDR3 reads CASSLDEGGQPQHF. CDR3 nucleotides: TGCGCCAGCAGCTTGGATGAGGGAGGACAGCCCCAGCATTTT.

The rearrangement uses TRBV7-9 and TRBJ2-5; 9 nucleotides agree with TRBD2. The length of the CDR3 is 17 residues. V shed 0 bases, J shed 5 bases, and the junction held 10 bases outside the gene matches. Germline assignment: CDR1 SEHNR and CDR2 FQNEAQ (reference sequence). The CDR3 here is CASSLALASGDGETQYF. The CDR3 nucleotides read TGTGCCAGCAGCTTAGCGTTGGCTAGCGGGGATGGGGAGACCCAGTACTTC.

V and J are TRBV7-2 and TRBJ2-1, with unresolved D. V was clipped by 1 base and J by 8 bases, with 12 bases between them. The CDR3 has 14 residues. CDR1 is SGHTA and CDR2 is FQGNSA in the germline V gene. CDR3 in DNA: TGTGCCAGCAGCTTAGTGCCAGTACCCCATGAGCAGTTCTTC. Translation gives CASSLVPVPHEQFF.